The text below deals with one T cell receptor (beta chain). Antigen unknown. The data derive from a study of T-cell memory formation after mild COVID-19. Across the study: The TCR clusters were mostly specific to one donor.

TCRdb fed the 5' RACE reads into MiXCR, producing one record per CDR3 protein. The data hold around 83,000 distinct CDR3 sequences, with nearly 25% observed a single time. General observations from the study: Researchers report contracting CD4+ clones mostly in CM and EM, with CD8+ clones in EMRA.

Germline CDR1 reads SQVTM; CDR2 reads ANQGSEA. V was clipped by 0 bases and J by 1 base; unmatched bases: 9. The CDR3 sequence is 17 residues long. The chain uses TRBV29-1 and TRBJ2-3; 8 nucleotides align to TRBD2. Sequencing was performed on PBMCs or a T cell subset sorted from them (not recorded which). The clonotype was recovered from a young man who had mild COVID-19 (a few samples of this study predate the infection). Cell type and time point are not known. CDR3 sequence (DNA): TGCAGCGTTGAAGAAACTCGACGGGGGGGCGGCACAGATACGCAGTATTTT. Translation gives CSVEETRRGGGTDTQYF.